This T cell receptor beta chain was identified in a study of blood T cells in healthy people across ages. Whole-study results and caveats: A roughly linear fall in TCR beta diversity per million T cells was seen with increasing age. Conclusively comparing naive with antigen-experienced cells was impossible with unsorted PBMCs.

This clonotype appeared once. Antigen unknown. Sample donors were healthy Caucasian individuals that came from Russia, aged about 6 to 100. Together with a sample-barcoded 5' primer, a J-beta primer mix was included in a second PCR lasting about 7 to 11 cycles. The study obtained at least 3 million CDR3-containing paired-end reads from every sample. TCRdb used MiXCR to reprocess the 5' RACE reads, holding one entry per CDR3 protein. The data hold hundreds of thousands of distinct CDR3 sequences, with about 32% observed a single time. From germline, CDR1 is SGHTA and CDR2 FQGNSA. The V end was cut by 2 bases, the J end by 13 bases, with 17 bases between. The CDR3 sequence is 14 residues long.

The TCR originated in an elderly woman in good health. The sequencing sample was made of blood. The chain links TRBV7-2 to TRBJ2-2; weak D call: TRBD2 (5 bases). CDR3 in DNA: TGTGCCAGCAGCTTAATCGCAGGCCCCCGGGGGCTGTTTTTT. It translates to CASSLIAGPRGLFF.